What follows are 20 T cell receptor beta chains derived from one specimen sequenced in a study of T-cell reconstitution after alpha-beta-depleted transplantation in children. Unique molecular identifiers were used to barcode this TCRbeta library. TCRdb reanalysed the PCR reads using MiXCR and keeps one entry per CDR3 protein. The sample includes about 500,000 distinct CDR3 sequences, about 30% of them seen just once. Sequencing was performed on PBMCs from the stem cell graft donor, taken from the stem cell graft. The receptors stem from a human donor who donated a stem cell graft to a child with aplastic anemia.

CDR3 amino acids: CASRAGSPYNEQFF. In nucleotides, the CDR3 is TGTGCCAGCAGGGCAGGGAGCCCTTACAATGAGCAGTTCTTC. V is TRBV6-2 or TRBV6-3 and J is TRBJ2-1; D possibly matches TRBD1 or TRBD2 (5 bases each). Trimming cost V 6 bases and J 4 bases, with 13 bases left between them. The CDR3 length is 14 residues. The V gene's germline CDR1 is MNHEY and CDR2 SVGEGT.

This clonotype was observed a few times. The CDR3, as DNA: TGTGCCAGCAGAAAAACAGGGACCACTGAAGCTTTCTTT. Amino acid sequence: CASRKTGTTEAFF. V and J are TRBV7-3 and TRBJ1-1; D might be TRBD1 (6 bases). The germline V and J ends were trimmed by 6 bases and 4 bases, with 12 bases remaining between them. Germline V lookup: CDR1 SGHTA, CDR2 FQGTGA. This CDR3 is built from 13 residues.

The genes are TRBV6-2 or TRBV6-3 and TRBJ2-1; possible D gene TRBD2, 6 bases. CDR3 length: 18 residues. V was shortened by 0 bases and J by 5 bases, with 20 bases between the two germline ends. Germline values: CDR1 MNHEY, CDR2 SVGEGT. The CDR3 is CASSYSVWSQRVNNEQFF. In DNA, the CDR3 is TGTGCCAGCAGTTACTCGGTTTGGTCCCAGCGGGTGAACAATGAGCAGTTCTTC.

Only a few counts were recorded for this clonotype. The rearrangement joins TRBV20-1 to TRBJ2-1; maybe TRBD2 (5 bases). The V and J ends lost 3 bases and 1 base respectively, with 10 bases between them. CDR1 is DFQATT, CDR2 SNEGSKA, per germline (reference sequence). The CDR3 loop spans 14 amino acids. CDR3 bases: TGCAGTGCTAGCGTGGAGCGGTCCTACAATGAGCAGTTCTTC. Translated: CSASVERSYNEQFF.

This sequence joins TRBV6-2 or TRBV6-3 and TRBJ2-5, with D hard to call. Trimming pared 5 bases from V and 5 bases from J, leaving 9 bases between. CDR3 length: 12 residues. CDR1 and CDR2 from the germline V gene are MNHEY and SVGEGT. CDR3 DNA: TGTGCCAGCAGTACGACTTTTGAGACCCAGTACTTC. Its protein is CASSTTFETQYF.

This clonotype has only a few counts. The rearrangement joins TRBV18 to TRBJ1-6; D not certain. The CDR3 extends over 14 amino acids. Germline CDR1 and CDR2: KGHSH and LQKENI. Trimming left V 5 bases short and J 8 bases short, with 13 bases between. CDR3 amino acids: CASSVRSWDSPLHF. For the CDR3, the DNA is TGTGCCAGCTCAGTCAGGTCATGGGATTCACCCCTCCACTTT.

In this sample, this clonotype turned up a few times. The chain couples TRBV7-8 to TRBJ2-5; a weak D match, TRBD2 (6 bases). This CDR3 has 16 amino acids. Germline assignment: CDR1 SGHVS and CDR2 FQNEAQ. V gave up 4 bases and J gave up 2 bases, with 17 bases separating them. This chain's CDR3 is CASSSLAGSDQETQYF. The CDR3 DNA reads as TGTGCCAGCAGCTCTCTTGCGGGGAGTGATCAAGAGACCCAGTACTTC.

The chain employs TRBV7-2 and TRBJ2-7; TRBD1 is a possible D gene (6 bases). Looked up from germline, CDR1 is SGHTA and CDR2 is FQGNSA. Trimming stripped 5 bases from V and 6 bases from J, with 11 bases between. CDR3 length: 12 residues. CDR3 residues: CASSVGTPEQYF. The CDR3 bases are TGTGCCAGCAGCGTCGGGACACCCGAGCAGTACTTC.

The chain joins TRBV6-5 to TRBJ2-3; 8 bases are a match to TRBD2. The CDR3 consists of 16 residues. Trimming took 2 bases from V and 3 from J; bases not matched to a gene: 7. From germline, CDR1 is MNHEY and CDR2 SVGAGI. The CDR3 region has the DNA TGTGCCAGCAGTTACCGAGCGGGAGATGGGACAGATACGCAGTATTTT. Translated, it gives CASSYRAGDGTDTQYF.

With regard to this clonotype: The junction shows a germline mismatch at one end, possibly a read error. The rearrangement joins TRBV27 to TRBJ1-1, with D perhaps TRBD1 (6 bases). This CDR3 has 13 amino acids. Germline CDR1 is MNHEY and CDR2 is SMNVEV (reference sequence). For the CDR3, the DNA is TGTGCCAGCAGTTGGACAGAAAACAGTGAAGCTTTCTTT. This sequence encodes CASSWTENSEAFF.

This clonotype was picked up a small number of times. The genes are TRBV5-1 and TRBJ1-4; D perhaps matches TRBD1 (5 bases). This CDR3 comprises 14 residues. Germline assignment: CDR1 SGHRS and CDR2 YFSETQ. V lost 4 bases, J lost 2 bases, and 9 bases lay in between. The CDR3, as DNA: TGCGCCAGCAGCGACAGTGTCACTAATGAAAAACTGTTTTTT. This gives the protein CASSDSVTNEKLFF.

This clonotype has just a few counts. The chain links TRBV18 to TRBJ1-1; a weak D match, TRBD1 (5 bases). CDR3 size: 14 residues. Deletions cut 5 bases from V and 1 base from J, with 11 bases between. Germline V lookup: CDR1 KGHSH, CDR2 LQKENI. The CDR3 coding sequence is TGTGCCAGCTCATCGACAGACACGAACACTGAAGCTTTCTTT. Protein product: CASSSTDTNTEAFF.

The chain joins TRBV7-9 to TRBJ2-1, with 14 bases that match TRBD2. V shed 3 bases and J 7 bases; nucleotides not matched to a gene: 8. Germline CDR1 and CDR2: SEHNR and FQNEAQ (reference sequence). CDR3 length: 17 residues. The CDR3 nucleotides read TGTGCCAGCAGCTTGCGACTAGCGGGAGGGGGCTGGAATGAGCAGTTCTTC. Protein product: CASSLRLAGGGWNEQFF.

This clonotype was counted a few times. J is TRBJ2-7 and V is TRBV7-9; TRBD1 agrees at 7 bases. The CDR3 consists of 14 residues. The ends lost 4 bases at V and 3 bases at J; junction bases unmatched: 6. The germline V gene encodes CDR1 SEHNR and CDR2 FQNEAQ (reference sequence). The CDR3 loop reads CASSYEGQNYEQYF. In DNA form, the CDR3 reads TGTGCCAGCAGCTACGAGGGACAGAACTACGAGCAGTACTTC. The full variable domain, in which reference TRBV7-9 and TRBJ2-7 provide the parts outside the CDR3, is DTGVSQNPRHKITKRGQNVTFRCDPISEHNRLYWYRQTLGQGPEFLTYFQNEAQLEKSRLLSDRFSAERPKGSFSTLEIQRTEQGDSAMYLCASSYEGQNYEQYFGPGTRLTVT.

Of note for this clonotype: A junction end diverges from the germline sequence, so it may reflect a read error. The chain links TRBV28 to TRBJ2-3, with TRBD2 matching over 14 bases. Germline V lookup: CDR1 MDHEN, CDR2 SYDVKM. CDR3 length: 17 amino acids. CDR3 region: CASSSGGTSGSTDTQYF. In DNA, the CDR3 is TGTGCCAGCAGTTCCGGAGGGACTAGCGGGAGTACAGATACCCAGTATTTT. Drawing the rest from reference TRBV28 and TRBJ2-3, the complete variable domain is DVKVTQSSRYLVKRTGEKVFLECVQDMDHENMFWYRQDPGLGLRLIYFSYDVKMKEKGDIPEGYSVSREKKERFSLILESASTNQTSMYLCASSSGGTSGSTDTQYFGPGTRLTVL.

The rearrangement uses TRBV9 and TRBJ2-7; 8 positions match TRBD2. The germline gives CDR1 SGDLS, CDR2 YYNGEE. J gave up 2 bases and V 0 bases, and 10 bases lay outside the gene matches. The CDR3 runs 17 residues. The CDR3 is CASSVGVDGRAPYEQYF. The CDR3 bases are TGTGCCAGCAGCGTAGGAGTGGACGGGAGGGCCCCCTACGAGCAGTACTTC.

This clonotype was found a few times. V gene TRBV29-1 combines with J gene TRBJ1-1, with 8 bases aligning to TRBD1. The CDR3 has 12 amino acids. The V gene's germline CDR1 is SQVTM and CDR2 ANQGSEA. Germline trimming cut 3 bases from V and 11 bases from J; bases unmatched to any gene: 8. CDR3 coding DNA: TGCAGCGTTGAGGGGAACAGGGGGGAGGCTTTCTTT. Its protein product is CSVEGNRGEAFF. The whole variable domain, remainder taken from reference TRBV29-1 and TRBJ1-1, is SAVISQKPSRDICQRGTSLTIQCQVDSQVTMMFWYRQQPGQSLTLIATANQGSEATYESGFVIDKFPISRPNLTFSTLTVSNMSPEDSSIYLCSVEGNRGEAFFGQGTRLTVV.

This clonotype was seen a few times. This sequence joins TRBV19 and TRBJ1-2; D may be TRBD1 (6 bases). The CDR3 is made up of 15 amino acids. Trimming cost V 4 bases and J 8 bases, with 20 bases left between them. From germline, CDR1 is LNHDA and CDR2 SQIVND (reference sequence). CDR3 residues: CASSTTGISARGYTF. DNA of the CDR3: TGTGCCAGTAGTACCACAGGGATCTCAGCCCGAGGCTACACCTTC.

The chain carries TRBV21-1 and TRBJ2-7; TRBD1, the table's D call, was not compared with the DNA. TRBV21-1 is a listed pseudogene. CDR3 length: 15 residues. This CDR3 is CASPEDGGGCYEQYF. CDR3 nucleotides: TGTGCCAGCCCGGAGGACGGTGGGGGATGCTACGAGCAGTACTTC.

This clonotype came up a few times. The DNA for the CDR3 is TGCAGTGCTAGATCTTCAGTGGGGGGTTACTATGGCTACACCTTC. Protein sequence: CSARSSVGGYYGYTF. The chain links TRBV20-1 to TRBJ1-2, with D perhaps TRBD1 (5 bases). This CDR3 spans 15 amino acids. Trimming shortened V by 2 bases and J by 3 bases, and 16 bases separated the two germline ends. The germline V gene encodes CDR1 DFQATT and CDR2 SNEGSKA (reference sequence).